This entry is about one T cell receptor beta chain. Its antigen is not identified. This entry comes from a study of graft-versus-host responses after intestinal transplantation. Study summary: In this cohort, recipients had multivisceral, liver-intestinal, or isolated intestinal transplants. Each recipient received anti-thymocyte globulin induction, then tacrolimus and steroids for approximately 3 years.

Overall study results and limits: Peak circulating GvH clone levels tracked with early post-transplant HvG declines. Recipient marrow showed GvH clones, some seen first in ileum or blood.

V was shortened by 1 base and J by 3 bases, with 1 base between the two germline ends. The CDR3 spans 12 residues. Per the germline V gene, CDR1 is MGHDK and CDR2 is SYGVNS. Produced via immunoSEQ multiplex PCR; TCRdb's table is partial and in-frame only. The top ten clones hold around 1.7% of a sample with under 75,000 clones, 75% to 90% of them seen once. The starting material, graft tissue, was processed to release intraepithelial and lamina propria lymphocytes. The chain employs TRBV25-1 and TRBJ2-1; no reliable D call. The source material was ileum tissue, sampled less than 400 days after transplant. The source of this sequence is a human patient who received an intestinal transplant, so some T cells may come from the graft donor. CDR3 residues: CASSEFYNEQFF. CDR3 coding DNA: TGTGCCAGCAGTGAATTCTACAATGAGCAGTTCTTC. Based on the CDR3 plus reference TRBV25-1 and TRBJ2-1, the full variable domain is EADIYQTPRYLVIGTGKKITLECSQTMGHDKMYWYQQDPGMELHLIHYSYGVNSTEKGDLSSESTVSRIRTEHFPLTLESARPSHTSQYLCASSEFYNEQFFGPGTRLTVL.